The clone carrying this T cell receptor beta chain was seen ten or more times. This sample was taken from a study of identical twins' blood T cells. TCRdb passed the 5' RACE reads through MiXCR, listing each CDR3 protein once. The data contain a few hundred thousand distinct CDR3 sequences, roughly 28% of them singletons. Per the germline V gene, CDR1 is SQVTM and CDR2 is ANQGSEA. The V end was cut by 4 bases, the J end by 5 bases, with 6 bases between. The CDR3 is 10 residues long. Material: PBMCs. The receptor comes from a woman aged 18-49 years in good health. The rearrangement uses TRBV29-1 and TRBJ2-7; D not certain. DNA for the CDR3: TGCAGCGTTGGGCAGAACGAGCAGTACTTC. Amino acid sequence: CSVGQNEQYF.